This is a list of T cell receptor beta chains from one sample in a study of T cell repertoires in cytomegalovirus infection. TCRdb fed the reads into MiXCR, producing one record per CDR3 protein. Here the sample spans some 230,000 distinct CDR3 sequences, approximately 22% being singletons. The specimen sequenced was CD8+ T cells from PBMCs. These receptors were obtained from a human donor in good health (CMV status not recorded). Some clones in this sample may be carry-over from other donors' samples. Both conserved end residues are part of each CDR3. The D gene is left open where the match is weak. A row's size may be missing; if present it is once, few, many or a size class.

J | V | size | D | DNA | CDR3
TRBJ1-1 | TRBV7-3 | few | . | TGTGCCAGCAGCTTAGGAGTTGGAATAATGAACACTGAAGCTTTCTTT | CASSLGVGIMNTEAFF
TRBJ1-2 | TRBV7-3 | few | TRBD1 | TGTGCCAGCAGCCTAATGACAGGGTCGGGCTACACCTTC | CASSLMTGSGYTF
TRBJ1-1 | TRBV27 | . | . | TGTGTCAGCAGTATAACCCGAAACACTGAAGCTTTCTTT | CVSSITRNTEAFF
TRBJ1-1 | TRBV14 | few | TRBD1 | TGTGCCAGCAGCCAAGAGTCAGGGGGGAACACTGAAGCTTTCTTT | CASSQESGGNTEAFF
TRBJ2-7 | TRBV7-2 | many | . | TGTGCCAGCAGCTTCGGGGGTTCGCAGTACGAGCAGTACTTC | CASSFGGSQYEQYF
TRBJ2-5 | TRBV6-2/TRBV6-3 | . | . | TGTGCCAGCAGGGATTTAGGGTCCGGGTCCAGAGAGACCCAGTACTTC | CASRDLGSGSRETQYF
TRBJ2-5 | TRBV6-2/TRBV6-3 | . | . | TGTGCCAGCAGTTACAGCGAGGCAGAGCAAGAGACCCAGTACTTC | CASSYSEAEQETQYF
TRBJ2-7 | TRBV19 | few | TRBD1 | TGTGCCAGTAGTATCGGTGACAGGGTCCCCTACGAGCAGTACTTC | CASSIGDRVPYEQYF
TRBJ2-3 | TRBV29-1 | few | . | TGCAGCGTTGGTTCGGAGCGGAGAAGCACAGATACGCAGTATTTT | CSVGSERRSTDTQYF
TRBJ2-1 | TRBV20-1 | few | . | TGCAGTGCTAGGAAGGGGTTACTTAATGAGCAGTTCTTC | CSARKGLLNEQFF
TRBJ2-3 | TRBV28 | few | . | TGTGCCAGCAGTTTTCACCCCCAACAGGTGGGCGGCACAGATACGCAGTATTTT | CASSFHPQQVGGTDTQYF
TRBJ2-2 | TRBV28 | . | . | TGTGCCAGCAGTGCGTCCCTCTTTGGGGTAGACACCGGGGAGCTGTTTTTT | CASSASLFGVDTGELFF
TRBJ1-2 | TRBV20-1 | few | . | TGCAGTGCCAGAACTGACATCGCCAGTGGCTACACCTTC | CSARTDIASGYTF
TRBJ2-5 | TRBV28 | few | . | TGTGCCAGCAGTGGAAATCTAGGGGTTCCCCAAGAGACCCAGTACTTC | CASSGNLGVPQETQYF
TRBJ2-7 | TRBV5-6 | . | TRBD1 | TGTGCCAGCAGCCACCGGGACAGGGGATACGAGCAGTACTTC | CASSHRDRGYEQYF
TRBJ1-3 | TRBV6-1 | . | . | TGTGCCACCCAGGCCTCCTCTGGAAACACCATATATTTT | CATQASSGNTIYF
TRBJ1-1 | TRBV7-6 | many | . | TGTGCCAGCAGCACCGCTGGAGGATACGCTTTCTTT | CASSTAGGYAFF
TRBJ1-6 | TRBV7-2 | once | . | TGTGCCAGCAGCTTAACAAGCAGCAAGGGCAGCGCCTCCGATTTT | CASSLTSSKGSASDF
TRBJ1-2 | TRBV7-9 | . | . | TGTGCCAGCAGCTTAGAAACTAACTATGGCTACACCTTC | CASSLETNYGYTF
TRBJ2-5 | TRBV2 | . | TRBD1 | TGTGCCAGCAGACGAGGACAGGGGGCGCACTTTATGGAGACCCAGTACTTC | CASRRGQGAHFMETQYF
TRBJ2-7 | TRBV15 | . | TRBD1 | TGTGCCACCAGCAGGGACAGGGGTTCTTACGAGCAGTACTTC | CATSRDRGSYEQYF
TRBJ2-1 | TRBV7-6 | many | TRBD1 | TGTGCCAGCAGCTTATCTACAGGACAGGGGGCGAGGGATGAGCAGTTCTTC | CASSLSTGQGARDEQFF
TRBJ2-7 | TRBV28 | . | . | TGTGCCAGCAGTTTCGATTTCCAGTCTTCCTACGAGCAGTACTTC | CASSFDFQSSYEQYF
TRBJ2-1 | TRBV27 | . | TRBD2 | TGTGCCAGCAGTGCCACCGGGACTAGCGGGGGGTTTTACAATGAGCAGTTCTTC | CASSATGTSGGFYNEQFF
TRBJ1-1 | TRBV28 | . | . | TGTGCCAGCAGTTACTCCGGGGTCACTGAAGCTTTCTTT | CASSYSGVTEAFF
TRBJ2-7 | TRBV9 | . | . | TGTGCCAGCAGCACTACCGGGACTTTAGACTACGAGCAGTACTTC | CASSTTGTLDYEQYF
TRBJ1-2 | TRBV7-2 | many | . | TGTGCCAGCAGCCCTCGACACTATGGCTACACCTTC | CASSPRHYGYTF
TRBJ1-1 | TRBV7-6 | . | . | TGTGCCAGGAGCTCCAGTAACACTGAAGCTTTCTTT | CARSSSNTEAFF
TRBJ2-5 | TRBV12-3/TRBV12-4 | few | TRBD1 | TGTGCCAGCAGGGACAGGGAAGAGACCCAGTACTTC | CASRDREETQYF